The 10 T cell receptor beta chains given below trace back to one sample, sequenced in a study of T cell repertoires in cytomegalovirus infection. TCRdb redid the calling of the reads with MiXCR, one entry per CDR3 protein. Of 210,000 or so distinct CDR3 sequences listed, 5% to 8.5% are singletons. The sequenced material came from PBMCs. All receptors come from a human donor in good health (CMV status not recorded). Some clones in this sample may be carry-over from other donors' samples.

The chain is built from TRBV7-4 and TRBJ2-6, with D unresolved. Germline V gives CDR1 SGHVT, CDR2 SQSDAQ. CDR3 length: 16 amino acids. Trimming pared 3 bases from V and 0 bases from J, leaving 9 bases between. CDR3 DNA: TGTGCCAGCAGCTTTGCATCGAACTCTGGGGCCAACGTCCTGACTTTC. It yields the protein CASSFASNSGANVLTF.

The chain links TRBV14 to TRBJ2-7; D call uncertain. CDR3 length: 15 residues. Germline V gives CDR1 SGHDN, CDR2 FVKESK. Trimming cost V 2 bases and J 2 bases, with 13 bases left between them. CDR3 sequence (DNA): TGTGCCAGCAGCCAATACCCAAAACAGCCCTACGAGCAGTACTTC. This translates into CASSQYPKQPYEQYF.

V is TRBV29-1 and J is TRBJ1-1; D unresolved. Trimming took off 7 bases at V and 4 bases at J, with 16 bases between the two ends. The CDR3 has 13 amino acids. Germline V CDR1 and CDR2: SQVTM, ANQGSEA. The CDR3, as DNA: TGCAGCGCCCCCCGGGGAGGGAGCACTGAAGCTTTCTTT. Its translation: CSAPRGGSTEAFF.

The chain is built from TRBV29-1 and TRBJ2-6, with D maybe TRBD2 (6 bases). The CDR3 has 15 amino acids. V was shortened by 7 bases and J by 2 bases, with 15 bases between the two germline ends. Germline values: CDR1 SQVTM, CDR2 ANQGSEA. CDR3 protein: CSASEDYAGANVLTF. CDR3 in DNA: TGCAGCGCATCCGAGGACTACGCTGGGGCCAACGTCCTGACTTTC.

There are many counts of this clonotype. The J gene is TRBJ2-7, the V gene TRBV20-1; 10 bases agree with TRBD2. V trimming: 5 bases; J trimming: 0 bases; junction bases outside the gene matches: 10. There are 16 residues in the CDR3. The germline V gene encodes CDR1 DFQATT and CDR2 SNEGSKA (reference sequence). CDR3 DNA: TGCAGTGCTGCTCCCGCTAGCGGGGGAGCCTCCTACGAGCAGTACTTC. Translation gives CSAAPASGGASYEQYF.

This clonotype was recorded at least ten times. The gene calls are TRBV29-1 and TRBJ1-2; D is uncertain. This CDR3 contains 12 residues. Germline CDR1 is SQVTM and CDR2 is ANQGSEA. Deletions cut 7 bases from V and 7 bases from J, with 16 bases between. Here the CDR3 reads CSADGSRGGYTF. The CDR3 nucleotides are TGCAGCGCCGACGGCAGTCGGGGTGGCTACACCTTC.

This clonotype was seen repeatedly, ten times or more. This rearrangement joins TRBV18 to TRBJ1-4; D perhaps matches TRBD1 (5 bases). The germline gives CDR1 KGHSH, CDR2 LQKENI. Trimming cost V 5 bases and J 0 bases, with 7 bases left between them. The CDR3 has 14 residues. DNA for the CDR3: TGTGCCAGCTCAAGGGGCGCAACTAATGAAAAACTGTTTTTT. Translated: CASSRGATNEKLFF.

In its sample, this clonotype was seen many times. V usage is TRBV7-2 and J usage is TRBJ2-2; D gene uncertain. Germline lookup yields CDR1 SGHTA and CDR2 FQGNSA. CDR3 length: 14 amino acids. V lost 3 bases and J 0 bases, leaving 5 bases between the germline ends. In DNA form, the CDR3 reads TGTGCCAGCAGCTTCGGACCGAACACCGGGGAGCTGTTTTTT. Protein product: CASSFGPNTGELFF.

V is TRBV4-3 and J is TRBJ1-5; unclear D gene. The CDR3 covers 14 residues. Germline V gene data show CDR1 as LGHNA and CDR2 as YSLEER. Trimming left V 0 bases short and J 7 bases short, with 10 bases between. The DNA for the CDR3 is TGCGCCAGCAGCCAAGACGTGGAAAGGCAGCCCCAGCATTTT. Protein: CASSQDVERQPQHF.

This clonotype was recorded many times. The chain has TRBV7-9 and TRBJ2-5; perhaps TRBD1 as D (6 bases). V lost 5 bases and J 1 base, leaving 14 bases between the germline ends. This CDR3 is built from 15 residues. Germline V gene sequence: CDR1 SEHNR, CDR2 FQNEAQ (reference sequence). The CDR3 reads CASSPPEGVQETQYF. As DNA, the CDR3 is TGTGCCAGCAGCCCTCCCGAGGGGGTCCAAGAGACCCAGTACTTC.